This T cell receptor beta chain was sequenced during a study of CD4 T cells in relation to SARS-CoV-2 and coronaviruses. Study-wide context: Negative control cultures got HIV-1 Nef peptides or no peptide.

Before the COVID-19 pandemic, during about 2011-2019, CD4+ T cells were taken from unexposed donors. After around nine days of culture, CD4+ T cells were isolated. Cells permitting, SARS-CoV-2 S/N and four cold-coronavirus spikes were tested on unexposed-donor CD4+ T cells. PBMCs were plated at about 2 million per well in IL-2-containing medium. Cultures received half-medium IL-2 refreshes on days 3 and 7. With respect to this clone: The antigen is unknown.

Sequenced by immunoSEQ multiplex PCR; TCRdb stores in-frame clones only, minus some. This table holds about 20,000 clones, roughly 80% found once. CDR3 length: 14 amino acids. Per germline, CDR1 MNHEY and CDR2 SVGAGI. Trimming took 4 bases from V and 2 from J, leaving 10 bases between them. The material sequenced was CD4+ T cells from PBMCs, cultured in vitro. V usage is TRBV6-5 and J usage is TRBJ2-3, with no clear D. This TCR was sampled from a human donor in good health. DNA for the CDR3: TGTGCCAGCAGTTTACAACTATTCACAGATACGCAGTATTTT. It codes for CASSLQLFTDTQYF.